A selection of T cell receptor beta chains follows, all from one sample in a study. In TCRdb, the 5' RACE reads were re-called with MiXCR into one record per CDR3 protein. The profile shows 53,000 or so distinct CDR3 sequences, around 24% of them singletons. The material sequenced was tumor-infiltrating naive CD4+ T cells sorted from the breast tumor. All receptors come from a female donor with breast cancer. Both conserved end residues are part of each CDR3.

V | CDR3
TRBV12-3/TRBV12-4 | CASSYGTGNSGANVLTF
TRBV28 | CASSPTLADTQYF
TRBV6-6 | CASSYPADRARPQHF
TRBV12-3/TRBV12-4 | CASSSPGTSLNEQFF
TRBV20-1 | CSARDPYRGRNEQYF
TRBV5-1 | CASSQTGARNQPQHF
TRBV29-1 | CSVVSSRGGTEAFF
TRBV7-9 | CASSGGGQGNTEAFF
TRBV4-1 | CASSQSGTGENQPQHF
TRBV3-1 | CASSQGVQETQYF
TRBV6-5 | CASRLDPDPHGYTF
TRBV25-1 | CASSPGYGGGREQFF
TRBV5-1 | CASLKSSGGTEAFF
TRBV5-1 | CASSLTGNTEAFF
TRBV5-5 | CASSLGFSGSGRTDTQYF
TRBV6-6 | CASRGTTLGNQPQHF
TRBV12-5 | CASGFSPPGGRVTEAFF
TRBV6-6 | CASSYNRDNEQFF
TRBV12-3/TRBV12-4 | CASSPEAGANVLTF